This entry lists 19 T cell receptor beta chains sequenced from one sample in a study of CD8 T cells in Susac syndrome. Reverse transcription of roughly 0.45 to 1 ug RNA was performed with random hexamers. TCRdb fed the immunoSEQ multiplex PCR reads into MiXCR, producing one record per CDR3 protein. This sample yields roughly 190,000 distinct CDR3 sequences, of which 85% to 95% are seen a single time; less than 0.12% belongs to the top ten. The source material was CD4+ T cells from PBMCs. These receptors were taken from a human donor in good health.

This sequence joins TRBV7-2 and TRBJ2-4; 9 nucleotides match TRBD1. The V gene's germline CDR1 is SGHTA and CDR2 FQGNSA. V lost 5 bases to trimming and J lost 6 bases; unmatched junction nucleotides: 11. This CDR3 is 16 amino acids long. The CDR3 spells CASSSRQGGMVNIQYF. The CDR3 DNA reads as TGTGCCAGCAGCAGTAGACAGGGGGGCATGGTAAACATTCAGTACTTC.

The CDR3 DNA reads as TGCAGCGTTCGCCGACAGGCGAGGGTGGAGACCCAGTACTTC. Its translation: CSVRRQARVETQYF. The chain is built from TRBV29-1 and TRBJ2-5; D might be TRBD1 (6 bases). V lost 5 bases and J 5 bases, leaving 18 bases between the germline ends. This CDR3 comprises 14 residues. From germline, CDR1 is SQVTM and CDR2 ANQGSEA.

The chain employs TRBV11-3 and TRBJ2-1; D is ambiguous. V lost 3 bases to trimming and J lost 3 bases, with 6 bases between them. Germline values: CDR1 SGHNT, CDR2 YENEEA. This CDR3 is 13 amino acids long. For the CDR3, the DNA is TGTGCCAGCAGCTTCCGGAGCTACAATGAGCAGTTCTTC. It is translated as CASSFRSYNEQFF.

The V and J genes are TRBV20-1 and TRBJ2-3; D is perhaps TRBD2 (6 bases). Germline lookup yields CDR1 DFQATT and CDR2 SNEGSKA (reference sequence). There are 16 residues in the CDR3. Trimming shortened V by 1 base and J by 0 bases, and 14 bases separated the two germline ends. CDR3 sequence reads: CSARVGGAVSTDTQYF. In DNA, the CDR3 is TGCAGTGCTAGAGTGGGGGGAGCGGTTAGCACAGATACGCAGTATTTT.

The V gene is TRBV12-3 or TRBV12-4, the J gene TRBJ1-3; D remains ambiguous. The ends were cut back, 3 bases at V and 5 bases at J, with 11 bases in the middle. The CDR3 contains 14 residues. The CDR3 bases are TGTGCCAGCAGTTTGGACGGACCAAGAAACACCATATATTTT. Amino acids: CASSLDGPRNTIYF.

The chain recombines TRBV30 with TRBJ1-1; D not resolved. Trimming stripped 4 bases from V and 2 bases from J, with 11 bases between. The CDR3 is 13 residues long. Germline V gene lookup returns CDR1 GTSNPN and CDR2 SVGIG (reference sequence). The CDR3 DNA follows: TGTGCCTGGATGTCAGCCAGAAACACTGAAGCTTTCTTT. Translating it yields CAWMSARNTEAFF.

The chain couples TRBV29-1 to TRBJ1-4; 7 nucleotides align to TRBD1. The germline CDR1 and CDR2 sequences are SQVTM and ANQGSEA. The CDR3 contains 13 residues. With 5 bases clipped from V and 10 bases from J, the junction kept 10 bases outside the gene matches. The CDR3 region has the DNA TGCAGCGTTTCCGACAGGGAGGGGAGAAAACTGTTTTTT. Translating it yields CSVSDREGRKLFF.

This clonotype has only one observation. The CDR3: CASSQSPNEQFF. In nucleotides, the CDR3 is TGTGCCAGCAGCCAATCTCCCAATGAGCAGTTCTTC. The rearrangement joins TRBV3-1 to TRBJ2-1; D is unclear. The CDR3 runs 12 residues. V was cut by 2 bases and J by 6 bases, with 5 bases left in between. CDR1 and CDR2 (germline): LGHDT, YNNKEL (reference sequence).

V and J are TRBV6-1 and TRBJ2-6; D call uncertain. CDR1 and CDR2 from the germline V gene are MNHNS and SASEGT. The CDR3 length is 15 residues. V was shortened by 5 bases and J by 0 bases, with 8 bases between the two germline ends. DNA of the CDR3: TGTGCCAGCAGTTCCGGTCTCTCTGGGGCCAACGTCCTGACTTTC. Translated, it gives CASSSGLSGANVLTF.

V is TRBV30 and J is TRBJ2-2; 11 bases fit TRBD2. V shed 1 base, J shed 0 bases, and the junction held 7 bases outside the gene matches. Germline values: CDR1 GTSNPN, CDR2 SVGIG (reference sequence). The CDR3 sequence is 18 residues long. CDR3 coding DNA: TGTGCCTGGAGTGCGGTCCCTAGCGGGAGGTCGAACACCGGGGAGCTGTTTTTT. It specifies CAWSAVPSGRSNTGELFF.

J is TRBJ1-1 and V is TRBV27; 7 bases align to TRBD1. Trimming took 0 bases from V and 11 from J; bases not matched to a gene: 6. There are 13 residues in the CDR3. Germline CDR1 MNHEY, CDR2 SMNVEV (reference sequence). CDR3 nucleotide sequence: TGTGCCAGCAGTTTATCGGAGGGGGCGCGGGCTTTCTTT. Protein product: CASSLSEGARAFF.

The CDR3 loop reads CASSLGGGERETQYF. Written as DNA, the CDR3 is TGTGCCAGCTCCCTAGGTGGGGGGGAGCGAGAGACCCAGTACTTC. The chain carries TRBV7-2 and TRBJ2-5, with TRBD2 identical over 7 bases. V was clipped by 8 bases and J by 4 bases; unmatched bases: 13. Germline V lookup: CDR1 SGHTA, CDR2 FQGNSA. The CDR3 sequence is 15 residues long.

This sequence joins TRBV27 and TRBJ1-2; possible D gene TRBD1, 6 bases. Trimming pared 4 bases from V and 4 bases from J, leaving 10 bases between. The CDR3 extends over 13 amino acids. Germline-derived CDR1 and CDR2 are MNHEY and SMNVEV (reference sequence). CDR3 bases: TGTGCCAGCAGTTCGGACAGACTCTATGGCTACACCTTC. It yields the protein CASSSDRLYGYTF.

This chain joins TRBV9 and TRBJ1-1; possibly TRBD1 for D (5 bases). This CDR3 comprises 13 residues. V lost 4 bases and J 3 bases, leaving 10 bases between the germline ends. Germline values: CDR1 SGDLS, CDR2 YYNGEE. The CDR3: CASSYRFDTEAFF. The DNA for the CDR3 is TGTGCCAGCAGCTACAGGTTTGACACTGAAGCTTTCTTT.

The genes are TRBV3-1 and TRBJ2-5; no reliable D call. In germline, CDR1 is LGHDT, CDR2 YNNKEL (reference sequence). The CDR3 spans 13 residues. V lost 1 base to trimming and J lost 1 base, with 4 bases between them. CDR3 bases: TGTGCCAGCAGCCAAGTCCCCCAAGAGACCCAGTACTTC. It is translated as CASSQVPQETQYF.

This chain uses TRBV27 with TRBJ2-1, with TRBD2 identical over 7 bases. Germline CDR1 reads MNHEY; CDR2 reads SMNVEV (reference sequence). CDR3 size: 17 residues. The ends lost 1 base at V and 0 bases at J; junction bases unmatched: 6. In DNA, the CDR3 is TGTGCCAGCAGTTTATATGGAGCGGGAAGCTCCTACAATGAGCAGTTCTTC. Encoded protein: CASSLYGAGSSYNEQFF.

The V gene is TRBV29-1, the J gene TRBJ1-1; D not resolved. The germline gives CDR1 SQVTM, CDR2 ANQGSEA. V gave up 3 bases and J gave up 4 bases, with 12 bases separating them. This CDR3 contains 13 residues. CDR3 DNA: TGCAGCGTTGAGAAGGGTGTAGGCACTGAAGCTTTCTTT. Its translation: CSVEKGVGTEAFF.

V gene TRBV28 combines with J gene TRBJ2-7, with D possibly TRBD2 on 5 matching bases. The V end lost 8 bases, the J end lost 6 bases, and 20 bases lay between the germline ends. Germline CDR1 MDHEN, CDR2 SYDVKM. CDR3 size: 14 residues. The CDR3: CASARRTAAAEQYF. The CDR3 coding sequence is TGTGCCAGCGCCCGGAGGACCGCTGCCGCCGAGCAGTACTTC.

This chain links TRBV7-2 with TRBJ1-1; 7 nucleotides agree with TRBD1. The germline V gene has CDR1 SGHTA and CDR2 FQGNSA. CDR3 length: 14 amino acids. Trimming took 5 bases from V and 5 from J; bases not matched to a gene: 8. The CDR3 sequence is CASSPGQLLTEAFF. In DNA form, the CDR3 reads TGTGCCAGCAGCCCGGGACAGCTACTTACTGAAGCTTTCTTT. Filled out from reference TRBV7-2 and TRBJ1-1, the complete variable domain reads GAGVSQSPSNKVTEKGKDVELRCDPISGHTALYWYRQSLGQGLEFLIYFQGNSAPDKSGLPSDRFSAERTGGSVSTLTIQRTQQEDSAVYLCASSPGQLLTEAFFGQGTRLTVV.